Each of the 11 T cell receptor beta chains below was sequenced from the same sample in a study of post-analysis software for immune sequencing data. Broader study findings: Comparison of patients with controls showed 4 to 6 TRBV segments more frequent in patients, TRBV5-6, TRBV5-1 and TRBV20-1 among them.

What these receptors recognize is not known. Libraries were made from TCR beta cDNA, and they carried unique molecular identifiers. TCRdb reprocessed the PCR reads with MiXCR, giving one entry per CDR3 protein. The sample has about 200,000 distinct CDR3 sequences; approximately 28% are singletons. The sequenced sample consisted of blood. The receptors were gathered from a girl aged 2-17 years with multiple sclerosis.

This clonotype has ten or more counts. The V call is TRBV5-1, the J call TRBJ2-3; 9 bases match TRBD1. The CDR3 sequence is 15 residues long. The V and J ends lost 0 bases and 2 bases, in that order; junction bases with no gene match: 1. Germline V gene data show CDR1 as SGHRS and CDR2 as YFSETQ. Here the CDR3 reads CASSLGTGDTDTQYF. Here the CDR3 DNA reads TGCGCCAGCAGCTTGGGGACAGGGGACACAGATACGCAGTATTTT.

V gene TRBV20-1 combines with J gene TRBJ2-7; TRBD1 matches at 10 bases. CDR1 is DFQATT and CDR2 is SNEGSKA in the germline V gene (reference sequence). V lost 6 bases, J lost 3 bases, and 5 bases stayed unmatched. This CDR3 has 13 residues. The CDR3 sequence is CSALTGGSYEQYF. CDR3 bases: TGCAGTGCCTTGACAGGGGGCAGCTACGAGCAGTACTTC.

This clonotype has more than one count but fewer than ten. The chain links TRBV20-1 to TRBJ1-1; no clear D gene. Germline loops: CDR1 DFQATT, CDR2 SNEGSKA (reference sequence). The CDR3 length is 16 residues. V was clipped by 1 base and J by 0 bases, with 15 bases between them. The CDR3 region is CSARVAAGLMNTEAFF. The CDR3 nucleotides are TGCAGTGCTAGAGTGGCGGCAGGTCTAATGAACACTGAAGCTTTCTTT.

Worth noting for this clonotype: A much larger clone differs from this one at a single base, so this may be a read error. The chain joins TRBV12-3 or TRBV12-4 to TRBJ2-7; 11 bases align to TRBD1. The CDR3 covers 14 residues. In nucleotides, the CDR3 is TGTACCAGCAGAGGACAGGGGGCATCCTACGAGCAGTACTTC. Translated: CTSRGQGASYEQYF.

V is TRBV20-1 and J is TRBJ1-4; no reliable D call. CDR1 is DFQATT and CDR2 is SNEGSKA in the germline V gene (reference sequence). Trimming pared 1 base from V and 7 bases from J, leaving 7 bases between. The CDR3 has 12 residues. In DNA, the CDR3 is TGCAGTGCTAGAGGAGACCGTGAAAAACTGTTTTTT. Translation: CSARGDREKLFF.

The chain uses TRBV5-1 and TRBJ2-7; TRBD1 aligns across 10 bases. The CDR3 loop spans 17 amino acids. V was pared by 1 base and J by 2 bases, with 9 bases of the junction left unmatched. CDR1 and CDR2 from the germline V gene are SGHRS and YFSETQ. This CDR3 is CASSLLGTGDFTYEQYF. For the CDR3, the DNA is TGCGCCAGCAGCTTGCTCGGGACAGGGGACTTTACCTACGAGCAGTACTTC.

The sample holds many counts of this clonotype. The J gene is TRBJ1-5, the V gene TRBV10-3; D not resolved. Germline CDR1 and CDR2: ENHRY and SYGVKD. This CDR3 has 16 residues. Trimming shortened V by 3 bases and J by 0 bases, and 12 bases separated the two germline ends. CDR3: CAISEFQYDSNQPQHF. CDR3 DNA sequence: TGTGCCATCAGTGAATTCCAGTACGATAGCAATCAGCCCCAGCATTTT.

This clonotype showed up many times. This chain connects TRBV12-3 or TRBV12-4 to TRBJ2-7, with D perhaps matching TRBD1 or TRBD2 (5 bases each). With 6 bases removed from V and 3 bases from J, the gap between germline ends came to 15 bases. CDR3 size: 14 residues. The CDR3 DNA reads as TGTGCCAGCAGCACCGGGGACCCGGGCTACGAGCAGTACTTC. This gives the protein CASSTGDPGYEQYF.

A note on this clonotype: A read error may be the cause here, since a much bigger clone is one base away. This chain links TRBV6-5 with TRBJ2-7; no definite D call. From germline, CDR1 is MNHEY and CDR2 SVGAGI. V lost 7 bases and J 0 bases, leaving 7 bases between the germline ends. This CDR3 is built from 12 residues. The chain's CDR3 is CASNQTSYEQYF. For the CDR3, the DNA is TGTGCCAGCAACCAAACCTCCTACGAGCAGTACTTC.

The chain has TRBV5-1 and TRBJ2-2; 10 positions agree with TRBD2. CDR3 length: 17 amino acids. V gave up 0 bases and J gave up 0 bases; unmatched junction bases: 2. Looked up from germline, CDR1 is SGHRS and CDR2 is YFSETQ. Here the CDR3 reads CASSLVLAGANTGELFF. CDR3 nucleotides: TGCGCCAGCAGCTTGGTCCTAGCGGGAGCGAACACCGGGGAGCTGTTTTTT.

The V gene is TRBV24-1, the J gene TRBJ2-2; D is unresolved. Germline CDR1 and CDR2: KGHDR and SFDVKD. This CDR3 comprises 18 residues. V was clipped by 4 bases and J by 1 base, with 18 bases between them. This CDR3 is CATSDPVPTGKNTGELFF. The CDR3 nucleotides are TGTGCCACCAGTGACCCCGTCCCGACGGGCAAGAACACCGGGGAGCTGTTTTTT.